This paragraph reports one TCR beta chain. In the original workflow: Amplification with reference gene primers provided the estimates of nucleated cell counts. TCRdb's copy holds only in-frame clones and misses some; the assay was immunoSEQ multiplex PCR. D and trimming were read from the DNA, whereas the V and J calls and clone size are those reported in that table. Of 350,000 to 500,000 clones listed, about 90% are singletons. This sample was included in a study of blood T cell repertoires in COVID-19. Study details: The cDNA or gDNA used as material had been derived from T cells, B-cell-depleted T cells, or PBMCs.

The CDR3 consists of 17 residues. CDR1 is LGHDT, CDR2 YNNKEL, per germline (reference sequence). V gave up 4 bases and J gave up 0 bases; unmatched junction bases: 11. Patients in Seattle were enrolled during active infection, then followed longitudinally. The sequenced material came from peripheral blood. This clonotype was sampled from a man aged 18 to 29 with COVID-19, enrolled during active disease. V and J are TRBV3-1 (or the pseudogene TRBV3-2) and TRBJ2-7; 8 bases match TRBD2. The CDR3 sequence is CASSRRGGSRGSYEQYF. The CDR3 DNA sequence: TGTGCCAGCAGCCGCCGGGGGGGATCCAGGGGCTCCTACGAGCAGTACTTC.